The rows below give T cell receptor beta chains drawn from one sample of a study of T cells after yellow fever vaccination. MiXCR, run by TCRdb on the 5' RACE reads, gives a single entry per CDR3 protein. The sample has some 350,000 distinct CDR3 sequences, 3% to 4.5% seen once. Specimen: PBMCs, collected 5 days after the yellow fever booster vaccination. These receptors were taken from a man aged 18-30 years who received the YFV17D yellow fever vaccine. The CDR3 runs from the conserved cysteine through the conserved F or W. D genes are given only for firm matches. The size of a clone is reported for some rows only, either as once, few or many, or as a class for expanded clones.

clone_size,d_call,v_call,cdr3_length,j_call,cdr3_aa,cdr3_nt
few,TRBD1,TRBV29-1,15,TRBJ1-2,CSVERPTGVDYGYTF,TGCAGCGTTGAAAGGCCGACAGGGGTTGACTATGGCTACACCTTC
many,NA,TRBV7-2,13,TRBJ2-6,CAGQSSGANVLTF,TGTGCCGGCCAGAGCTCTGGGGCCAACGTCCTGACTTTC
NA,TRBD2,TRBV7-3,16,TRBJ2-1,CASSPRTSGGAGEQFF,TGTGCCAGCAGCCCCAGGACTAGCGGGGGGGCGGGTGAGCAGTTCTTC
few,TRBD1,TRBV5-1,19,TRBJ2-5,CASSLWDRGARLPGETQYF,TGCGCCAGCAGCTTGTGGGACAGGGGAGCGCGACTCCCCGGAGAGACCCAGTACTTC
NA,NA,TRBV7-2,14,TRBJ1-1,CASSLSAGMTEAFF,TGTGCCAGCAGCTTAAGTGCGGGGATGACTGAAGCTTTCTTT
few,NA,TRBV11-2,13,TRBJ1-4,CASSSLDGEKLFF,TGTGCCAGCAGCTCTCTTGACGGTGAAAAACTGTTTTTT
few,NA,TRBV6-5,16,TRBJ2-2,CASSLIGRKRTGELFF,TGTGCCAGCAGTCTCATCGGACGGAAGCGCACCGGGGAGCTGTTTTTT
many,NA,TRBV18,13,TRBJ2-5,CASSPPSQETQYF,TGTGCCAGCTCACCACCGTCCCAAGAGACCCAGTACTTC
few,NA,TRBV10-3,15,TRBJ2-7,CAISGGGTGTYEQYF,TGTGCCATCAGTGGGGGCGGGACGGGAACCTACGAGCAGTACTTC
few,NA,TRBV4-2,15,TRBJ1-5,CASSQATGSNQPQHF,TGTGCCAGCAGCCAGGCGACGGGGAGCAATCAGCCCCAGCATTTT
many,TRBD1,TRBV7-8,15,TRBJ2-3,CASSPQGQGADTQYF,TGTGCCAGCAGCCCGCAGGGACAGGGGGCAGATACGCAGTATTTT
many,NA,TRBV2,12,TRBJ1-4,CASMGAREKLFF,TGTGCCAGCATGGGGGCCCGGGAAAAACTGTTTTTT
NA,NA,TRBV2,14,TRBJ1-1,CASREGETYTEAFF,TGTGCCAGCAGGGAGGGGGAGACGTACACTGAAGCTTTCTTT
NA,NA,TRBV19,16,TRBJ1-2,CASSPRRDISNYGYTF,TGTGCCAGTAGTCCCCGGCGAGACATATCTAACTATGGCTACACCTTC
once,NA,TRBV5-6,13,TRBJ1-3,CASYRLSGNTIYF,TGTGCCAGCTACAGACTCTCTGGAAACACCATATATTTT
few,TRBD2,TRBV11-2,16,TRBJ2-3,CASTPRRLAGFDTQYF,TGTGCCAGCACCCCGAGGCGACTAGCGGGGTTTGATACGCAGTATTTT
few,NA,TRBV5-1,15,TRBJ1-2,CASSLIQLVPYGYTF,TGCGCCAGCAGCTTGATTCAATTGGTGCCCTATGGCTACACCTTC
NA,NA,TRBV20-1,15,TRBJ2-6,CSARDRKTGANVLTF,TGCAGTGCTAGAGACAGAAAAACTGGGGCCAACGTCCTGACTTTC
many,NA,TRBV15,15,TRBJ2-2,CATSREKFLTGELFF,TGTGCCACCAGCAGAGAAAAGTTCCTCACCGGGGAGCTGTTTTTT
NA,NA,TRBV6-6,13,TRBJ1-1,CASSNPAGTEAFF,TGTGCCAGCAGCAACCCAGCGGGCACTGAAGCTTTCTTT
few,TRBD1,TRBV18,15,TRBJ1-1,CASSPRDRVNTEAFF,TGTGCCAGCTCACCACGGGACAGGGTGAACACTGAAGCTTTCTTT
few,NA,TRBV5-1,14,TRBJ2-7,CASSVAQASYEQYF,TGCGCCAGCAGCGTGGCACAGGCCTCCTACGAGCAGTACTTC
few,TRBD2,TRBV4-1,15,TRBJ2-3,CASSQNSGGTDTQYF,TGCGCCAGCAGCCAAAATAGCGGGGGCACAGATACGCAGTATTTT
many,NA,TRBV5-1,13,TRBJ2-1,CASSPQGNNEQFF,TGCGCCAGCAGTCCGCAGGGTAACAATGAGCAGTTCTTC
NA,NA,TRBV20-1,11,TRBJ2-1,CSAGPGGAQFF,TGCAGTGCTGGCCCGGGCGGGGCGCAGTTCTTC
few,TRBD2,TRBV5-1,16,TRBJ2-5,CASSLSGGGAGETQYF,TGCGCCAGCAGCTTGAGCGGCGGGGGGGCCGGGGAGACCCAGTACTTC
many,NA,TRBV2,15,TRBJ2-1,CASSPRTGGWNEQFF,TGTGCCAGCAGTCCCCGTACTGGGGGGTGGAATGAGCAGTTCTTC
NA,NA,TRBV20-1,14,TRBJ2-5,CSARDLGRGETQYF,TGCAGTGCTAGAGATCTGGGCAGGGGAGAGACCCAGTACTTC
many,TRBD2,TRBV10-3,18,TRBJ2-3,CAISESLAGGAYGDTQYF,TGTGCCATCAGTGAGTCGCTAGCGGGGGGTGCATACGGAGATACGCAGTATTTT
few,NA,TRBV4-3,15,TRBJ2-2,CASSQDVPPTGELFF,TGCGCCAGCAGCCAAGACGTTCCGCCCACCGGGGAGCTGTTTTTT
many,TRBD2,TRBV25-1,16,TRBJ2-2,CASSDPRGGHSGELFF,TGTGCCAGCAGTGACCCGCGGGGGGGCCATTCCGGGGAGCTGTTTTTT
many,NA,TRBV12-3/TRBV12-4,12,TRBJ2-7,CASSRPPGEQYF,TGTGCCAGCAGTAGACCTCCAGGGGAGCAGTACTTC
many,TRBD2,TRBV12-3/TRBV12-4,16,TRBJ2-3,CASSLRRGGLSDTQYF,TGTGCCAGCAGTTTGAGGCGGGGGGGCCTCTCAGATACGCAGTATTTT
NA,NA,TRBV24-1,14,TRBJ2-5,CATSDSRAQETQYF,TGTGCCACCAGTGATTCAAGGGCCCAAGAGACCCAGTACTTC
many,NA,TRBV23-1,17,TRBJ2-1,CASSQSEASKYYNEQFF,TGCGCCAGCAGTCAATCGGAGGCGTCCAAGTATTACAATGAGCAGTTCTTC
few,NA,TRBV7-6,13,TRBJ2-4,CASSRPPKNIQYF,TGTGCCAGCAGCCGGCCCCCCAAAAACATTCAGTACTTC
NA,NA,TRBV20-1,16,TRBJ1-1,CSAREKGGSRAGRPFF,TGCAGTGCTAGAGAGAAGGGGGGCAGTCGAGCGGGGAGGCCTTTCTTT
many,NA,TRBV7-9,13,TRBJ1-6,CASSLAGDSPLHF,TGTGCCAGCAGCTTAGCGGGGGATTCACCCCTCCACTTT
NA,NA,TRBV29-1,15,TRBJ2-5,CSVEYAGGARETQYF,TGCAGCGTGGAATACGCTGGGGGGGCCCGAGAGACCCAGTACTTC
few,NA,TRBV7-2,13,TRBJ1-6,CASSQSINSPLHF,TGTGCCAGCAGCCAGTCGATTAATTCACCCCTCCACTTT
NA,TRBD1,TRBV19,14,TRBJ1-2,CASSGGLGGVGYTF,TGTGCCAGTAGTGGCGGGTTAGGGGGCGTCGGCTACACCTTC
NA,TRBD1,TRBV27,14,TRBJ1-2,CASRLSGTAYGYTF,TGTGCCAGCAGGCTATCCGGGACAGCCTATGGCTACACCTTC
NA,TRBD1,TRBV12-5,18,TRBJ1-5,CASGSTKTGDYSNQPQHF,TGTGCTAGTGGTTCAACGAAGACAGGGGATTATAGCAATCAGCCCCAGCATTTT
NA,NA,TRBV6-1,13,TRBJ1-2,CASRLDLVYGYTF,TGTGCCAGCAGATTGGACTTGGTCTATGGCTACACCTTC
many,NA,TRBV29-1,14,TRBJ2-1,CSVDDRSSYNEQFF,TGCAGCGTCGACGACAGGAGCTCCTACAATGAGCAGTTCTTC
NA,TRBD2,TRBV5-6,16,TRBJ2-5,CASSPTLAGAQETQYF,TGTGCCAGCAGCCCTACACTAGCGGGGGCTCAAGAGACCCAGTACTTC
few,NA,TRBV6-6,17,TRBJ2-3,CASSDAPGRSSTDTQYF,TGTGCCAGCAGTGACGCCCCGGGACGATCTAGCACAGATACGCAGTATTTT
many,NA,TRBV6-5,15,TRBJ2-1,CASSIDLISYNEQFF,TGTGCCAGCAGCATCGACTTGATCTCCTACAATGAGCAGTTCTTC
many,NA,TRBV20-1,11,TRBJ2-7,CSARDLYEQYF,TGCAGTGCTAGAGACCTCTACGAGCAGTACTTC
few,NA,TRBV14,13,TRBJ1-1,CASSQSRGTEAFF,TGTGCCAGCAGCCAATCCAGGGGAACTGAAGCTTTCTTT
few,TRBD2,TRBV6-2/TRBV6-3,17,TRBJ2-3,CASSQGLAGGLTDTQYF,TGTGCCAGCAGTCAGGGACTAGCGGGGGGGCTTACAGATACGCAGTATTTT
few,NA,TRBV20-1,16,TRBJ2-3,CSARDTRAESTDTQYF,TGCAGTGCTAGAGATACTCGAGCGGAGAGCACAGATACGCAGTATTTT
few,NA,TRBV3-2,15,TRBJ1-1,CASSQVDRENTEAFF,TGTGCCAGCAGCCAAGTTGACAGGGAGAACACTGAAGCTTTCTTT
few,NA,TRBV27,13,TRBJ2-5,CASSSRVRETQYF,TGTGCCAGCAGTTCCAGGGTCCGAGAGACCCAGTACTTC
few,NA,TRBV20-1,14,TRBJ1-2,CSARDRDWGNGYTF,TGCAGTGCTAGAGACCGGGACTGGGGGAATGGCTACACCTTC
few,NA,TRBV5-1,11,TRBJ2-1,CASRLGWEQFF,TGCGCCAGCAGGCTGGGGTGGGAGCAGTTCTTC
few,TRBD1,TRBV4-2,14,TRBJ2-7,CASSQVTGDDEQYF,TGTGCCAGCAGCCAGGTCACAGGGGACGACGAGCAGTACTTC